The entry that follows covers one T cell receptor (beta chain) sequence. Germline CDR1 reads MGHRA; CDR2 reads YSYEKL. V was clipped by 0 bases and J by 7 bases, with 13 bases between them. CDR3 length equals 15 residues. The sample originates from a study of T cells in Graves' hyperthyroidism and ophthalmopathy. TCR beta CDR3 region amplification was performed from RNA transcripts. When the TCR CDR3 underwent first-round RT-PCR, the HTBI primer set was used. TCRdb re-analysed the multiplex PCR reads in MiXCR, keeping a single row per CDR3 protein. The table records around 350,000 distinct CDR3 sequences, roughly 13% of them present only once.

The receptor was derived from a woman aged 18-29 years with Graves' hyperthyroidism. The chain joins TRBV4-1 to TRBJ1-5; possibly TRBD1 for D (5 bases). Specimen: blood. The CDR3 DNA sequence: TGCGCCAGCAGCCAAGATGGGCAGGGAGGACAGCCCCAGCATTTT. Encoded protein: CASSQDGQGGQPQHF.